This T cell receptor beta chain emerged from a study of T cells in Graves' hyperthyroidism and ophthalmopathy. As for the study in general: Before any treatment, at initial diagnosis, peripheral blood was collected.

Findings and caveats of the study: A model of 13 V-J features distinguished ophthalmopathy from stable hyperthyroidism. Among clonotypes expanded in thyroid above 0.001, most were also found in blood. In validation, the model predicted ophthalmopathy. These predictions came a median roughly six months before onset.

Amplified TCR beta CDR3 regions came from RNA transcripts. The TCR CDR3 first-round RT-PCR relied on the HTBI primer set. TCRdb reanalysed the multiplex PCR reads using MiXCR and keeps one entry per CDR3 protein. This sample carries about 620,000 distinct CDR3 sequences, roughly 16% of them seen once, and the ten largest clones take less than 4.5%. The table lists this clonotype with many counts. Its antigen is currently unknown. V gave up 6 bases and J gave up 8 bases; unmatched junction bases: 8. Germline CDR1 reads MNHNS; CDR2 reads SASEGT. The CDR3 spans 15 residues. This sequence originates from a woman under 40 with Graves' hyperthyroidism. The sample was blood. J is TRBJ2-2 and V is TRBV6-1; 11 positions match TRBD2. For the CDR3, the DNA is TGTGCCAGCAGGCCGGGGGCTAGCGGGGGGGGGGAGCTGTTTTTT. As protein: CASRPGASGGGELFF.